The 7 T cell receptor beta chains in this list originate from one sample, sequenced in a study of shared clonotypes between healthy human individuals. Using immunoSEQ multiplex PCR, the repertoire was profiled, and TCRdb retains in-frame clones only, with some absent. Altogether 2.3 million or so clones are present, approximately 95% being singletons, with the ten largest covering about 0.37%. The sequenced sample was naive CD4+ T cells from PBMCs. As for subset: CD45RA+ positively selected. These receptors came from a man younger than 30 in good health. Some clones in this sample may be carry-over from other donors' samples.

The chain is built from TRBV7-9 and TRBJ1-5; TRBD1 matches 7 bases. Per the germline V gene, CDR1 is SEHNR and CDR2 is FQNEAQ (reference sequence). Germline trimming cut 4 bases from V and 7 bases from J; bases unmatched to any gene: 10. The CDR3 has 15 amino acids. The CDR3 loop is CASSSRGTGDQPQHF. For the CDR3, the DNA is TGTGCCAGCAGCTCCCGTGGTACAGGGGACCAGCCCCAGCATTTT.

This clone was found once. The chain has TRBV7-7 and TRBJ2-5; D is possibly TRBD2 (6 bases). The CDR3 extends over 13 amino acids. Trimming took off 4 bases at V and 7 bases at J, with 13 bases between the two ends. Germline lookup yields CDR1 SSHAT and CDR2 FNYEAQ (reference sequence). The CDR3 region has the DNA TGTGCCAGCAGCTCAGTACGGGGGACGACCCAGTACTTC. It translates to CASSSVRGTTQYF.

The chain is built from TRBV10-3 and TRBJ2-3; 9 bases match TRBD1. The CDR3 is 18 amino acids. Germline-derived CDR1 and CDR2 are ENHRY and SYGVKD. Trimming at V came to 4 bases and at J to 2 bases, leaving 13 bases not matched to a gene. The CDR3 is CAISAWTGEAALTDTQYF. The CDR3 nucleotides read TGTGCCATCAGTGCCTGGACAGGGGAAGCTGCCCTCACAGATACGCAGTATTTT.

The chain couples TRBV5-1 to TRBJ2-7; 7 bases match TRBD2. The V segment lost 0 bases and the J segment 6 bases; nucleotides outside the gene matches: 6. The CDR3 spans 14 residues. CDR1 SGHRS and CDR2 YFSETQ come from the germline V gene. The DNA of the CDR3 is TGCGCCAGCAGCTTGGTTGCGGGAGAACGCGAGCAGTACTTC. It specifies CASSLVAGEREQYF.

This CDR3 is CASSQNPLPGETQYF. CDR3 DNA: TGCGCCAGCAGCCAAAATCCCTTACCTGGGGAGACCCAGTACTTC. The V call is TRBV4-3, the J call TRBJ2-5; D is undetermined. The CDR3 consists of 15 residues. The germline V and J ends were trimmed by 2 bases and 5 bases, with 15 bases remaining between them. Germline CDR1 and CDR2: LGHNA and YSLEER.

V is TRBV7-2 and J is TRBJ1-2; possibly TRBD1 for D (5 bases). With 1 base removed from V and 7 bases from J, the gap between germline ends came to 16 bases. There are 15 residues in the CDR3. Germline V gene data show CDR1 as SGHTA and CDR2 as FQGNSA. CDR3 nucleotide sequence: TGTGCCAGCAGCTTAGTTGAGTGGGGCGGGAGTGGCTACACCTTC. Translation: CASSLVEWGGSGYTF.

This chain uses TRBV5-1 with TRBJ2-1; 14 bases map to TRBD2. The V gene end was trimmed by 4 bases and the J gene end by 2 bases; junction bases not matched to a gene: 5. The CDR3 runs 17 residues. Germline assignment: CDR1 SGHRS and CDR2 YFSETQ. The CDR3 sequence: CASSGGLAGGTYNEQFF. CDR3 DNA: TGCGCCAGCAGCGGCGGACTAGCGGGAGGAACCTACAATGAGCAGTTCTTC.